This paragraph covers one TCR beta chain sequence. No antigen is known for it. The data were taken from a study of shared clonotypes between healthy human individuals. General study results and limits: In general, naive subsets displayed greater estimated richness than memory subsets did. A handful of donors held approximately 4.5% of naive CD4 clonotypes in common.

V was trimmed by 10 bases and J by 6 bases, leaving 17 bases between them. CDR1 and CDR2 from the germline V gene are MDHEN and SYDVKM. This CDR3 has 13 amino acids. For each subset, genomic DNA was distributed in equal portions over several immunoSEQ plates. Per the original methods: Quality scores were absent from the junction-only immunoSEQ sequences, so filtering differed. This table comes from immunoSEQ multiplex PCR, and its TCRdb copy is limited to in-frame clones, with some not included. Clonal size and the V and J genes are those of that table, whereas D and trimming came from the DNA. The repertoire has approximately 1,500,000 clones, approximately 98% of them found once; the top ten carry about 0.4%.

This chain uses TRBV28 with TRBJ2-3; D is undetermined. The sequencing input was naive CD4+ T cells sorted from blood. Subset specified: CD45RA+ positively selected. This sequence originates from a man aged 25 to 45 in good health. CDR3 coding DNA: TGTGCCACCACCCAGTGGTTAAGGGATACGCAGTATTTT. Protein product: CATTQWLRDTQYF.